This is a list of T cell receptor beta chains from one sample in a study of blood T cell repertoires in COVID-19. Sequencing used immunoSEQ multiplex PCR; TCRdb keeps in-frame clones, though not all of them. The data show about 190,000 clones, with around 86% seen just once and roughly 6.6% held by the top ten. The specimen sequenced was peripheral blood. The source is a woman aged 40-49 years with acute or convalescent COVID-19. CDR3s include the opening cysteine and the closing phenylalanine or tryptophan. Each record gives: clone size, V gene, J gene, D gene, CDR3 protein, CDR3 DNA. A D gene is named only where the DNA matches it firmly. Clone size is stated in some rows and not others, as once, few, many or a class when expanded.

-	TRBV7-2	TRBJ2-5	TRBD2	CASSATSGGKETQYF	TGTGCCAGCAGCGCGACTAGCGGGGGGAAAGAGACCCAGTACTTC
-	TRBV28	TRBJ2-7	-	CASSFRVTYEQYF	TGTGCCAGCAGTTTTCGGGTAACCTACGAGCAGTACTTC
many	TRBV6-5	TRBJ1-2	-	CASSYMGGGDGYTF	TGTGCCAGCAGTTATATGGGGGGGGGAGATGGCTACACCTTC
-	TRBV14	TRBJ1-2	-	CASSRDTAYGYTF	TGTGCCAGCAGCCGGGACACGGCATATGGCTACACCTTC
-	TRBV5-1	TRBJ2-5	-	CASSLSEETQYF	TGCGCCAGCAGCTTGAGTGAGGAGACCCAGTACTTC
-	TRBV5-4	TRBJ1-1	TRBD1	CASSLGAGGMNTEAFF	TGTGCCAGCAGCTTGGGGGCAGGGGGAATGAACACTGAAGCTTTCTTT
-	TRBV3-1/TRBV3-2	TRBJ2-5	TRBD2	CASSARRLAEGETQYF	TGTGCCAGCAGCGCGCGCAGACTAGCCGAAGGAGAGACCCAGTACTTC
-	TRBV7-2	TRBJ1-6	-	CASSLSGRGSPLHF	TGTGCCAGCAGCTTATCAGGGCGTGGGTCACCCCTCCACTTT
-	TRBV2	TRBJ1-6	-	CASYPPGPDNSPLHF	TGTGCCAGCTATCCGCCGGGTCCAGATAATTCACCCCTCCACTTT
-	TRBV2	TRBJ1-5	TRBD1	CASSLGQGFQPQHF	TGTGCCAGCAGCCTCGGACAGGGGTTTCAGCCCCAGCATTTT
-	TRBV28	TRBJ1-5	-	CASRWGQGGNQPQHF	TGTGCCAGCAGATGGGGGCAGGGCGGCAATCAGCCCCAGCATTTT
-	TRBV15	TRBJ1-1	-	CATSRDLVRATDTFF	TGTGCCACCAGCAGAGATCTCGTGCGGGCAACCGATACTTTCTTT
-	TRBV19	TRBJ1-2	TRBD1	CASSTRDRPDGYTF	TGTGCCAGTAGTACACGGGACAGACCAGATGGCTACACCTTC
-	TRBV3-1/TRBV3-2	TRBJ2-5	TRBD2	CASSQRAGGWGETQYF	TGTGCCAGCAGCCAACGGGCGGGGGGCTGGGGAGAGACCCAGTACTTC
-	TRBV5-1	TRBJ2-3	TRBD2	CASSRLAGPGGDTQYF	TGCGCCAGTTCACGACTAGCGGGACCGGGGGGAGATACGCAGTATTTT
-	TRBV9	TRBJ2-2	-	CASSVDPGRPGELFF	TGTGCCAGCAGCGTAGATCCAGGCAGGCCCGGGGAGCTGTTTTTT
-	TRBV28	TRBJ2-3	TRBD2	CASSLGTTNTDTQYF	TGTGCCAGCAGTCTCGGGACTACTAACACAGATACGCAGTATTTT
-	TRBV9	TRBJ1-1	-	CASSAVLNTEAFF	TGTGCCAGCAGCGCGGTGCTGAACACTGAAGCTTTCTTT
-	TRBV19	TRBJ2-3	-	CASSIVLTDTQYF	TGTGCCAGTAGTATAGTTCTCACAGATACGCAGTATTTT
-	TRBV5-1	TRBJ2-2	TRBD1	CASSLQGVAGELFF	TGCGCCAGCAGCTTACAGGGGGTGGCCGGGGAGCTGTTTTTT
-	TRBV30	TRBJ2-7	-	CAWSVSGPLYEQYF	TGTGCCTGGAGTGTATCCGGTCCTCTCTACGAGCAGTACTTC
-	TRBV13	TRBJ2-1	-	CASSVYNEQFF	TGTGCCAGCAGCGTATACAATGAGCAGTTCTTC
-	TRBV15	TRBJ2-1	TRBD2	CATSRGRGGRDEQFF	TGTGCCACCAGCAGAGGAAGGGGTGGGAGGGATGAGCAGTTCTTC
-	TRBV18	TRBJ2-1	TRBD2	CASSPPGGTNNEQFF	TGTGCCAGCTCACCTCCGGGGGGAACTAACAATGAGCAGTTCTTC
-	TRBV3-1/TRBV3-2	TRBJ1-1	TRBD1	CASSQDEGGDREKNTEAFF	TGTGCCAGCAGCCAAGACGAGGGGGGGGACAGGGAAAAGAACACTGAAGCTTTCTTT
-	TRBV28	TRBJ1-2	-	CASSLFRYGYTF	TGTGCCAGCAGTTTATTTCGCTATGGCTACACCTTC
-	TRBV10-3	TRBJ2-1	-	CAIRQRGGYNEQFF	TGTGCCATCAGGCAGCGAGGGGGCTACAATGAGCAGTTCTTC
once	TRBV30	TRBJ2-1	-	CAWSALVYEQFF	TGTGCCTGGAGTGCACTAGTCTATGAGCAGTTCTTC
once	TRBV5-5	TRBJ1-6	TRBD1	CASSLSLGQTAYNSPLHF	TGTGCCAGCAGCTTGTCCCTGGGACAGACTGCCTATAATTCACCCCTCCACTTT
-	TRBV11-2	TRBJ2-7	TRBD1	CASSLGAGGPYEQYF	TGTGCCAGCAGCTTAGGGGCAGGGGGTCCCTACGAGCAGTACTTC
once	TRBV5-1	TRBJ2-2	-	CASSLVGAGSYTGELFF	TGCGCCAGCAGCTTGGTTGGGGCGGGGTCGTACACCGGGGAGCTGTTTTTT
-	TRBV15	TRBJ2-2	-	CATAVRGPGELFF	TGTGCCACCGCCGTCCGGGGTCCCGGGGAGCTGTTTTTT
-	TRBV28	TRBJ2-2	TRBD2	CASSLFSGKTGELFF	TGTGCCAGCAGTTTGTTTAGCGGGAAAACCGGGGAGCTGTTTTTT
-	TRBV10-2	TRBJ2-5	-	CATLRGNQETQYF	TGCGCCACCCTACGGGGAAACCAAGAGACCCAGTACTTC
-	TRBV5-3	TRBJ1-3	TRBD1	CARSLPGQELLSGNTIYF	TGTGCCAGAAGCTTGCCGGGACAGGAGTTACTCTCTGGAAACACCATATATTTT
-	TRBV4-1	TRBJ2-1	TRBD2	CASSQETSGLREQFF	TGCGCCAGCAGCCAGGAGACTAGCGGCCTGAGAGAGCAGTTCTTC
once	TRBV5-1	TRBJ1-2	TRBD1	CASSQQGARGYTF	TGCGCCAGCAGCCAACAGGGGGCGAGGGGCTACACCTTC
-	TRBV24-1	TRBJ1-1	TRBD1	CATSDPGQGKEMNTEAFF	TGTGCCACCAGTGACCCGGGACAGGGCAAGGAGATGAACACTGAAGCTTTCTTT
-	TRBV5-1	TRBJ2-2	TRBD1	CASSLTGQGNSGELFF	TGCGCCAGCAGCTTGACGGGACAGGGGAATAGCGGGGAGCTGTTTTTT
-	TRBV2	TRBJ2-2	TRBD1	CASRDRDSYTGELFF	TGTGCCAGCAGGGACCGGGACAGCTACACCGGGGAGCTGTTTTTT
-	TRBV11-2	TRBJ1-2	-	CASSLWDNNYGYTF	TGTGCCAGCAGCTTATGGGACAATAACTATGGCTACACCTTC
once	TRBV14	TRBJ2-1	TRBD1	CASSRPGQGASNEQFF	TGTGCCAGCAGCCGCCCCGGACAGGGGGCGAGTAATGAGCAGTTCTTC